This T cell receptor beta chain was sequenced during a study of blood T cell repertoires in COVID-19 (dated by TCRdb to the early 2020s). Background for the entire study: Samples covering the acute and convalescent phases of COVID-19 were provided by collaborators in the United States, Italy and Spain. The prospective study material was composed of cDNA or gDNA derived from T cells, B-cell-depleted T cells, or PBMCs. The repertoires were made available in a free public database intended to serve as a resource for research on the immune response to SARS-CoV-2. Where HLA class I and class II types were available, the types were taken from metadata supplied by the sample provider, not from assay-based typing. A de-identified subject ID, COVID-19 status, age in years and sex were almost always included in the sample metadata. Samples came from the ongoing ImmuneRACE study (first 160 participants) plus 1,254 subjects from 6 global collaborators. Deeply sampled blood TCRbeta repertoires from subjects exposed to, actively infected with, or recovered from COVID-19 were included in the dataset. Paper-wide results and their limitations: The amount of clinical and demographic metadata varied by source and participant and was provided uncurated.

Another Seattle source contributed samples from volunteer blood donors who had recovered from COVID-19. The collaborating institutions used their own protocols to collect whole blood in K2EDTA tubes. For TCRbeta analysis, collaborator samples were shipped as frozen whole blood, as isolated PBMCs, or as DNA extracted from either sample type. Concerning this clone itself: There is no known antigen for this receptor. It has no much larger one-base neighbor in the sample; base qualities were not kept.

The immunoSEQ Assay, a bias-controlled multiplex PCR, was used to amplify TCRbeta CDR3 regions from genomic DNA. The original pipeline was this. Nucleated cell counts per sample were estimated from amplification of reference gene primers within the assay. Sequence reads were collapsed and filtered to measure the absolute abundance of every unique TCRbeta CDR3 rearrangement. Productive Simpson clonality was computed per sample as the square root of Simpson's diversity index over productive rearrangements. This immuneACCESS table, as held by TCRdb, lists in-frame sequences with V and J called but not all clones. Of the missing ones, under half trace to an unresolved V gene in checked studies; the others have no known cause. That table furnishes V, J and clone size, whereas the DNA furnished D and trimming. A total of 250,000 or so clones appear in this sample, roughly 91% of them only once. Together, the top ten hold 0.9% to 1% of the sample.

V loses 6 bases of germline sequence and J loses 8 bases, and the interval between the two ends is 14 bases. Measured from the cysteine to the phenylalanine, the CDR3 is 12 residues long. Only the CDR3 DNA is retained, 36 bases long and in frame from the first base. Reading the germline V gene (reference sequence) gives CDR1 SGHNT and CDR2 YYREEE. Sequenced: peripheral blood. The receptor was isolated from a woman between 40 and 55 years old who had recovered from COVID-19. The chain is assembled from TRBV5-4 and TRBJ1-1; the D gene is perhaps TRBD1, from 6 matching bases. In nucleotide form, the sequence is TGTGCCAGCAAGGACAGCGAAGGCGAAGCTTTCTTT. The resulting protein is CASKDSEGEAFF.